The T cell receptor (beta chain) described here comes from a study of cytomegalovirus exposure and HLA in healthy donors. Broader study findings: Because they were indistinguishable, some V segments, including TRBV6-2 and TRBV6-3, were excluded. Later analysis associated a missense DCLRE1C variant with TCR beta V- and J-gene trimming. Accounts indicate the classifier identified cytomegalovirus status with strong specificity and sensitivity.

On this clone: Its antigen remains unidentified.

Primers for the PCR totalled 60 Vbeta and 13 Jbeta. Using immunoSEQ multiplex PCR, the repertoire was profiled, and TCRdb retains in-frame clones only, with some absent. The sample yields about 120,000 clones, 63% seen once. Healthy bone marrow donors supplied every sample. The length of the CDR3 is 19 residues. J was trimmed by 0 bases and V by 0 bases; bases with no gene match: 10. CDR1 SEHNR and CDR2 FQNEAQ come from the germline V gene (reference sequence). Sequenced material: PBMCs. The receptor was derived from a man in his forties or fifties in good health and CMV-seropositive. This chain joins TRBV7-9 and TRBJ2-7; 11 bases are shared with TRBD2. This CDR3 reads CASSLASLAGGQVSYEQYF. CDR3 nucleotide sequence: TGTGCCAGCAGCTTAGCGTCGCTAGCGGGAGGTCAAGTCTCCTACGAGCAGTACTTC.